This T cell receptor (beta chain) emerged from a study of T cells of healthy individuals. The CDR3 runs 13 residues. Trimming stripped 4 bases from V and 3 bases from J, with 9 bases between. CDR1 is LNHNV, CDR2 YYDKDF, per germline (reference sequence). TCRdb reprocessed the 5' RACE reads via MiXCR and lists one record per CDR3 protein. Of tens of thousands of distinct CDR3 sequences listed, roughly 4.3% are singletons. The chain joins TRBV15 to TRBJ1-1; D unclear. The clonotype was recovered from a human donor in good health. CDR3 loop: CATSTKWDTEAFF. The DNA for the CDR3 is TGTGCCACCAGCACCAAGTGGGACACTGAAGCTTTCTTT.